The clone carrying this T cell receptor (beta chain) occurred a few times. Its antigen is as yet unknown. The data were obtained in a study of blood T cells in healthy people across ages. Points from the study as a whole: Older age went with lower TCR beta diversity per million T cells, in a roughly linear way. Compared with aged donors, long-lived donors showed fewer expanded clones, suggesting selection.

PCR was performed a second time for about 7 to 12 cycles using a sample-barcoded 5' primer and a J-beta primer mix. Paired-end reads containing CDR3 totaled no fewer than 2.5 million for each sample. TCRdb reanalysed the 5' RACE reads using MiXCR and keeps one entry per CDR3 protein. The table shows about 1.1 million distinct CDR3 sequences, with 35% to 40% occurring only once. CDR3 length: 14 amino acids. V was cut by 5 bases and J by 2 bases, with 14 bases left in between. The germline gives CDR1 DFQATT, CDR2 SNEGSKA (reference sequence). Sequencing used blood. The chain combines TRBV20-1 with TRBJ2-3, with D perhaps TRBD2 (6 bases). This sequence originates from a man between 18 and 29 years old in good health. The CDR3 DNA is TGCAGTGCTCTAGAGGCGGGGATCACAGATACGCAGTATTTT. The encoded protein is CSALEAGITDTQYF.